This T cell receptor beta chain was recovered during a study of T-cell memory formation after mild COVID-19. Study-level findings and limits: That cross-reactive memory joined was suggested by some responding clones appearing in pre-infection memory. Clonal second-wave expansions that peaked on day 37 had unconfirmed SARS-CoV-2 specificity. Contracting clones, day 15 to 85, had balanced CD4/CD8, and later expanders favored CD4+.

5'RACE primed at constant segments yielded TCR alpha and TCR beta cDNA libraries bearing sample barcodes and UMIs. TCRdb redid the calling of the 5' RACE reads with MiXCR, one entry per CDR3 protein. The sample shows roughly 320,000 distinct CDR3 sequences, around 28% of them seen only once. Concerning this clonotype itself: Its antigen remains unknown.

This CDR3 comprises 19 residues. V shed 0 bases and J 2 bases; nucleotides not matched to a gene: 13. Per the germline V gene, CDR1 is LGHNA and CDR2 is YSLEER. This chain connects TRBV4-3 to TRBJ2-5; 9 positions match TRBD1. This TCR came from an adult woman who had mild COVID-19 (a few samples of this study predate the infection). Cell type and time point are not known. Sequenced input: PBMCs or a T cell subset sorted from them (not recorded which). CDR3 in DNA: TGCGCCAGCAGCCAAGATTTTATACGACAGGGGGTCCATCAAGAGACCCAGTACTTC. Encoded protein: CASSQDFIRQGVHQETQYF.